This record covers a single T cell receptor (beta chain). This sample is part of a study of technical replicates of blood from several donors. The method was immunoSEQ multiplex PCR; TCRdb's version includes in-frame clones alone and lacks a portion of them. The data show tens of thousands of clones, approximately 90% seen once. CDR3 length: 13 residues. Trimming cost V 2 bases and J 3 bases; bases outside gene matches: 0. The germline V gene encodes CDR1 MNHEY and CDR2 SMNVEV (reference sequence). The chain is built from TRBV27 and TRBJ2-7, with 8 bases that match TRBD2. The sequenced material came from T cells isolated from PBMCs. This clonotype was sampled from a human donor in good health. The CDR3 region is CASSLAGGYEQYF. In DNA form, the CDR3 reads TGTGCCAGCAGTTTAGCGGGAGGCTACGAGCAGTACTTC.